The 27 T cell receptor beta chains below come from one sample, sequenced in a study of T cell responses to AZD1222 COVID-19 vaccine. Data came from immunoSEQ multiplex PCR; TCRdb stores just in-frame clones and leaves some out. In the table there are over 65,000 clones, 85% to 90% of which are singletons. The material sequenced was peripheral blood, taken 28 days after the second AZD1222 dose. The receptor source for this set is an adult who received the AZD1222 COVID-19 vaccine.

In this sample, this clone is medium-sized. The chain combines TRBV14 with TRBJ1-2; TRBD1 matches at 7 bases. V trimming: 2 bases; J trimming: 8 bases; junction bases outside the gene matches: 8. The germline gives CDR1 SGHDN, CDR2 FVKESK. The CDR3 is 14 amino acids. The DNA for the CDR3 is TGTGCCAGCAGCCAAATGGCGACAGGGCCAGGCTACACCTTC. It encodes CASSQMATGPGYTF.

This rearrangement joins TRBV7-2 to TRBJ1-5; D possibly corresponds to TRBD1 (6 bases). V was clipped by 3 bases and J by 3 bases, with 12 bases between them. The CDR3 extends over 15 amino acids. Germline V CDR1 and CDR2: SGHTA, FQGNSA. The CDR3 is CASSFRGGNNQPQHF. The DNA of the CDR3 is TGTGCCAGCAGCTTTAGGGGGGGCAACAATCAGCCCCAGCATTTT.

V gene TRBV28 combines with J gene TRBJ1-2; possible D gene TRBD1, 6 bases. CDR1 is MDHEN, CDR2 SYDVKM, per germline. The V and J ends lost 6 bases and 1 base respectively, with 12 bases between them. The CDR3 has 14 amino acids. CDR3 nucleotides: TGTGCCAGCAGACCGTGGACAGATAACTATGGCTACACCTTC. This encodes CASRPWTDNYGYTF.

This chain connects TRBV25-1 to TRBJ2-5; TRBD2 is a possible D gene (5 bases). Germline V CDR1 and CDR2: MGHDK, SYGVNS. CDR3 length: 15 amino acids. V shed 3 bases and J shed 1 base, with 12 bases lying between them. CDR3 protein: CASSDRGRVQETQYF. For the CDR3, the DNA is TGTGCCAGCAGTGACCGGGGAAGGGTCCAAGAGACCCAGTACTTC.

The chain links TRBV7-9 to TRBJ2-7, with 8 nucleotides matching TRBD2. The trim removed 5 bases at V and 7 bases at J, leaving 10 bases unmatched. Germline lookup yields CDR1 SEHNR and CDR2 FQNEAQ (reference sequence). CDR3 length equals 14 residues. The CDR3 nucleotides are TGTGCCAGCAGCCCGGGAGGGCCTGCTGGAGAGCAGTACTTC. The encoded protein is CASSPGGPAGEQYF. Based on the CDR3 plus reference TRBV7-9 and TRBJ2-7, the full variable domain is DTGVSQNPRHKITKRGQNVTFRCDPISEHNRLYWYRQTLGQGPEFLTYFQNEAQLEKSRLLSDRFSAERPKGSFSTLEIQRTEQGDSAMYLCASSPGGPAGEQYFGPGTRLTVT.

The genes are TRBV5-8 and TRBJ2-1, with D possibly matching TRBD1 (5 bases). This CDR3 is built from 11 residues. Germline CDR1 is SGHTS and CDR2 is YDEGEE. V dropped 5 bases and J dropped 13 bases, with 13 bases sitting between them. CDR3: CASRQDGPQFF. The CDR3 region has the DNA TGTGCCAGCAGACAGGACGGCCCCCAGTTCTTC.

This clone has only a few counts. The genes are TRBV2 and TRBJ1-2; maybe TRBD1 (5 bases). The CDR3 consists of 13 residues. V was pared by 6 bases and J by 7 bases, with 15 bases between. The germline V gene encodes CDR1 SNHLY and CDR2 FYNNEI. The DNA of the CDR3 is TGTGCCAGCAGCCTAAACCGGGGCACTGGCTACACCTTC. Translated: CASSLNRGTGYTF.

The chain uses TRBV28 and TRBJ1-1; maybe TRBD1 (6 bases). The CDR3 length is 12 residues. The ends were cut back, 7 bases at V and 4 bases at J, with 10 bases in the middle. Germline lookup yields CDR1 MDHEN and CDR2 SYDVKM. The CDR3 bases are TGTGCCAGCATGGGGGGGCCCACTGAAGCTTTCTTT. Translating it yields CASMGGPTEAFF. Filled out from reference TRBV28 and TRBJ1-1, the complete variable domain reads DVKVTQSSRYLVKRTGEKVFLECVQDMDHENMFWYRQDPGLGLRLIYFSYDVKMKEKGDIPEGYSVSREKKERFSLILESASTNQTSMYLCASMGGPTEAFFGQGTRLTVV.

V is TRBV6-2 or TRBV6-3 and J is TRBJ1-2, with a possible D match to TRBD1 (6 bases). Trimming stripped 5 bases from V and 4 bases from J, with 14 bases between. Germline loops: CDR1 MNHEY, CDR2 SVGEGT. The CDR3 is 14 residues long. The CDR3 DNA reads as TGTGCCAGCAGTCAAAACCGGGACATCTATGGCTACACCTTC. It codes for CASSQNRDIYGYTF.

This chain uses TRBV4-3 with TRBJ2-1; 9 bases are a match to TRBD2. V lost 1 base to trimming and J lost 7 bases; unmatched junction nucleotides: 2. The CDR3 extends over 14 amino acids. The germline gives CDR1 LGHNA, CDR2 YSLEER. As DNA, the CDR3 is TGCGCCAGCAGCCAAGGGACTAGCGCGAATGAGCAGTTCTTC. Translated: CASSQGTSANEQFF.

The count of this clone is one. The rearrangement links TRBV6-4 to TRBJ2-1; D may correspond to TRBD1 or TRBD2 (5 bases each). This CDR3 is built from 13 residues. Trimming stripped 0 bases from V and 10 bases from J, with 10 bases between. Looked up from germline, CDR1 is MRHNA and CDR2 is SNTAGT. The CDR3 sequence: CASSDSEGKEQFF. For the CDR3, the DNA is TGTGCCAGCAGTGACTCTGAGGGGAAGGAGCAGTTCTTC.

The CDR3 sequence: CASSRRGTGDEQYF. CDR3 DNA sequence: TGTGCCAGCTCTAGAAGAGGGACGGGAGACGAGCAGTACTTC. V usage is TRBV6-5 and J usage is TRBJ2-7; TRBD2 is a possible D gene (6 bases). Per the germline V gene, CDR1 is MNHEY and CDR2 is SVGAGI. CDR3 length: 14 residues. V was trimmed by 8 bases and J by 5 bases, leaving 19 bases between them.

This clone was seen a single time. This chain links TRBV7-9 with TRBJ2-7; 12 bases are shared with TRBD2. Per the germline V gene, CDR1 is SEHNR and CDR2 is FQNEAQ (reference sequence). The CDR3 spans 15 residues. Trimming cost V 5 bases and J 1 base; bases outside gene matches: 3. CDR3 nucleotides: TGTGCCAGCAGCAGACTAGCGGGAGAGTCCTACGAGCAGTACTTC. Translated, it gives CASSRLAGESYEQYF. Drawing the rest from reference TRBV7-9 and TRBJ2-7, the complete variable domain is DTGVSQNPRHKITKRGQNVTFRCDPISEHNRLYWYRQTLGQGPEFLTYFQNEAQLEKSRLLSDRFSAERPKGSFSTLEIQRTEQGDSAMYLCASSRLAGESYEQYFGPGTRLTVT.

V is TRBV10-2 and J is TRBJ2-7; 7 nucleotides match TRBD1. With 9 bases clipped from V and 2 bases from J, the junction kept 4 bases outside the gene matches. The CDR3 covers 12 residues. Germline lookup yields CDR1 WSHSY and CDR2 SAAADI. CDR3 residues: CASGGQTYEQYF. The CDR3 DNA reads TGCGCCAGTGGGGGACAGACCTACGAGCAGTACTTC.

The genes are TRBV5-1 and TRBJ2-1; 8 bases fit TRBD1. Germline V lookup: CDR1 SGHRS, CDR2 YFSETQ. V was clipped by 4 bases and J by 8 bases; unmatched bases: 11. CDR3 length: 15 residues. DNA for the CDR3: TGCGCCAGCAGCCCCGCCAGGACAGGGAGGTATGAGCAGTTCTTC. Translated, it gives CASSPARTGRYEQFF.

The chain links TRBV6-5 to TRBJ2-1; 11 nucleotides align to TRBD1. The CDR3 has 15 amino acids. Germline assignment: CDR1 MNHEY and CDR2 SVGAGI. The V gene end was trimmed by 4 bases and the J gene end by 4 bases; junction bases not matched to a gene: 3. Written as DNA, the CDR3 is TGTGCCAGCAGTTCCGGGACAGGGGGATACAATGAGCAGTTCTTC. Its translation is CASSSGTGGYNEQFF.

This sequence joins TRBV4-2 and TRBJ2-7; the match to TRBD2 covers 9 bases. CDR3 size: 17 residues. Per the germline V gene, CDR1 is LGHNA and CDR2 is YNFKEQ. With V trimmed by 6 bases and J by 4 bases, 16 bases remained unmatched. In DNA form, the CDR3 reads TGTGCCAGCAGTGAAGCAAAGGGAGCGGGGGGACTATACGAGCAGTACTTC. Its protein is CASSEAKGAGGLYEQYF.

The chain carries TRBV12-3 or TRBV12-4 and TRBJ2-7; perhaps D is TRBD1 or TRBD2 (5 bases each). The length of the CDR3 is 13 residues. V was shortened by 6 bases and J by 8 bases, with 17 bases between the two germline ends. The CDR3: CASRLGPPGKQYF. The CDR3 DNA follows: TGTGCCAGCAGATTGGGACCCCCGGGAAAGCAGTACTTC.

V is TRBV7-8 and J is TRBJ1-1, with 10 bases matching TRBD1. The CDR3 is made up of 16 amino acids. Germline V gene lookup returns CDR1 SGHVS and CDR2 FQNEAQ. V shed 5 bases, J shed 5 bases, and the junction held 11 bases outside the gene matches. The CDR3 region has the DNA TGTGCCAGCAGCGCCAGAGACAGGGGGCGCAGGACTGAAGCTTTCTTT. Its translation: CASSARDRGRRTEAFF.

This rearrangement joins TRBV15 to TRBJ2-2, with D possibly being TRBD1 (6 bases). Germline V lookup: CDR1 LNHNV, CDR2 YYDKDF (reference sequence). V lost 0 bases and J 7 bases, leaving 12 bases between the germline ends. There are 15 residues in the CDR3. CDR3 coding DNA: TGTGCCACCAGCAGAGACAGGGGCTTTGGCGGGGAGCTGTTTTTT. This sequence encodes CATSRDRGFGGELFF.

The chain employs TRBV10-2 and TRBJ1-1, with D possibly TRBD1 on 6 matching bases. From germline, CDR1 is WSHSY and CDR2 SAAADI. The CDR3 length is 12 residues. V was clipped by 9 bases and J by 0 bases, with 8 bases between them. CDR3 protein: CASGQMNTEAFF. Written as DNA, the CDR3 is TGCGCCAGTGGACAGATGAACACTGAAGCTTTCTTT.

The chain couples TRBV29-1 to TRBJ2-5; D possibly corresponds to TRBD1 (6 bases). Between the trimmed V and J ends, which lost 5 bases and 3 bases, there was a span of 19 bases. Per germline, CDR1 SQVTM and CDR2 ANQGSEA. This CDR3 region has 15 residues. CDR3 nucleotides: TGCAGCGTTCCCAGGGGCGGAGAGGTGGAAGAGACCCAGTACTTC. Amino acid sequence: CSVPRGGEVEETQYF.

A word on this clone: Other DNA sequences from this sample encode an identical CDR3 as well. V usage is TRBV19 and J usage is TRBJ2-6, with D unclear. Trimming shortened V by 3 bases and J by 0 bases, and 6 bases separated the two germline ends. This CDR3 is 15 amino acids long. Germline CDR1 reads LNHDA; CDR2 reads SQIVND (reference sequence). DNA for the CDR3: TGTGCCAGTAGTATCGAGGTCTCTGGGGCCAACGTCCTGACTTTC. This gives the protein CASSIEVSGANVLTF.

This clone was counted between two and nine times. The V and J genes are TRBV6-6 and TRBJ2-7, with D unclear. The ends were cut back, 6 bases at V and 2 bases at J, with 14 bases in the middle. CDR1 and CDR2 from the germline V gene are MNHNY and SVGAGI (reference sequence). This CDR3 comprises 14 residues. CDR3: CASRGSLGTYEQYF. For the CDR3, the DNA is TGTGCCAGCAGGGGCTCCCTAGGGACCTACGAGCAGTACTTC.

The chain employs TRBV5-1 and TRBJ1-6, with a tentative D call TRBD1 (5 bases). Deletions cut 4 bases from V and 5 bases from J, with 19 bases between. Germline V gene data show CDR1 as SGHRS and CDR2 as YFSETQ. The length of the CDR3 is 17 residues. The CDR3, as DNA: TGCGCCAGCAGCCGAATCTCCCCGGGACGGGATAATTCACCCCTCCACTTT. Its translation: CASSRISPGRDNSPLHF.

The rearrangement links TRBV13 to TRBJ1-2, with D possibly being TRBD1 (6 bases). CDR1 PRHDT and CDR2 FYEKMQ come from the germline V gene (reference sequence). The length of the CDR3 is 14 residues. V lost 5 bases to trimming and J lost 8 bases, with 18 bases between them. The CDR3 nucleotides are TGTGCCAGCAGCCCGCCCCGGGACATTAGGGGCTACACCTTC. Translating it yields CASSPPRDIRGYTF.

The chain links TRBV10-1 to TRBJ2-3; D is uncertain. The CDR3 loop spans 13 amino acids. Germline V gene lookup returns CDR1 WNHNN and CDR2 SYGVQD (reference sequence). Trimming left V 4 bases short and J 2 bases short, with 7 bases between. The CDR3 region is CASSAADTDTQYF. As DNA, the CDR3 is TGCGCCAGCAGTGCCGCTGACACAGATACGCAGTATTTT.